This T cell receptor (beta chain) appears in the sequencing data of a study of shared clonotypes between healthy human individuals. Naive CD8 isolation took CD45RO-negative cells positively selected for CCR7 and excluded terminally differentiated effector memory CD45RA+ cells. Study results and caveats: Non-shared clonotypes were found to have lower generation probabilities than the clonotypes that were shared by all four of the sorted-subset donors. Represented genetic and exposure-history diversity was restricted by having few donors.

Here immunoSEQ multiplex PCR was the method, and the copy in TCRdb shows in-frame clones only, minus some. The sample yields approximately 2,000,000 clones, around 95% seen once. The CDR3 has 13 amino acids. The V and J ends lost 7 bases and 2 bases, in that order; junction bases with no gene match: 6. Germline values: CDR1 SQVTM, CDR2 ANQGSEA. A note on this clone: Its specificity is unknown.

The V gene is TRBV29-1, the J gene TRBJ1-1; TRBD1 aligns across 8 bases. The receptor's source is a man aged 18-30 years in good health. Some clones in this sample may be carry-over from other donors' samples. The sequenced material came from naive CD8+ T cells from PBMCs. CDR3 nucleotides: TGCAGCGGACTTGGGACAGGCAACACTGAAGCTTTCTTT. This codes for CSGLGTGNTEAFF.